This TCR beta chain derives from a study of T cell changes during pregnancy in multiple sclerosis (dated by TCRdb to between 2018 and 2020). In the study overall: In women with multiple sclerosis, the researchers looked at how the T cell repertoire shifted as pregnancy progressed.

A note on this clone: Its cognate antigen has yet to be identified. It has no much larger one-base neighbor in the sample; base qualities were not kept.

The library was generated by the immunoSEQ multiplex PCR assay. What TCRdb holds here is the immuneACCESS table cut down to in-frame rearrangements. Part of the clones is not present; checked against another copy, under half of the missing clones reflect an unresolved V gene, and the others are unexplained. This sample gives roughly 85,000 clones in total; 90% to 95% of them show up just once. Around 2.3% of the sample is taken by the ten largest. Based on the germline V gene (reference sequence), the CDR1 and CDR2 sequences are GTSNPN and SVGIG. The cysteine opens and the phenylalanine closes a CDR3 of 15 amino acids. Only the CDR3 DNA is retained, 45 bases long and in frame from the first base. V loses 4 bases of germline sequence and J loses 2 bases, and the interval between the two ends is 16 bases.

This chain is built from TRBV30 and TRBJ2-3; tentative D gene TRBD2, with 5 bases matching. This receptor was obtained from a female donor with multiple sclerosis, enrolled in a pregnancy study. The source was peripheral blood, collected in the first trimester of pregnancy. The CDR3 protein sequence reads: CAWIKEEWVTDTQYF. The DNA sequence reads TGTGCCTGGATTAAGGAGGAATGGGTCACAGATACGCAGTATTTT.